This TCR beta chain was recovered during a study of cytomegalovirus exposure and HLA in healthy donors. The PCR contained 60 Vbeta and 13 Jbeta primers. The table came from immunoSEQ multiplex PCR; TCRdb's copy has only in-frame clones and leaves some out. The table shows around 140,000 clones, with roughly 78% occurring only once. Looked up from germline, CDR1 is MGHRA and CDR2 is YSYEKL. The trim removed 3 bases at V and 4 bases at J, leaving 5 bases unmatched. This CDR3 comprises 14 residues. This clone was seen once. The sequencing input was PBMCs. V gene TRBV4-1 combines with J gene TRBJ2-5; 7 bases agree with TRBD1. The clonotype was recovered from a man aged 50-60 years in good health and CMV-seropositive. The CDR3 DNA reads as TGCGCCAGCAGCCACCCGGACAGGCCAGAGACCCAGTACTTC. It specifies CASSHPDRPETQYF.